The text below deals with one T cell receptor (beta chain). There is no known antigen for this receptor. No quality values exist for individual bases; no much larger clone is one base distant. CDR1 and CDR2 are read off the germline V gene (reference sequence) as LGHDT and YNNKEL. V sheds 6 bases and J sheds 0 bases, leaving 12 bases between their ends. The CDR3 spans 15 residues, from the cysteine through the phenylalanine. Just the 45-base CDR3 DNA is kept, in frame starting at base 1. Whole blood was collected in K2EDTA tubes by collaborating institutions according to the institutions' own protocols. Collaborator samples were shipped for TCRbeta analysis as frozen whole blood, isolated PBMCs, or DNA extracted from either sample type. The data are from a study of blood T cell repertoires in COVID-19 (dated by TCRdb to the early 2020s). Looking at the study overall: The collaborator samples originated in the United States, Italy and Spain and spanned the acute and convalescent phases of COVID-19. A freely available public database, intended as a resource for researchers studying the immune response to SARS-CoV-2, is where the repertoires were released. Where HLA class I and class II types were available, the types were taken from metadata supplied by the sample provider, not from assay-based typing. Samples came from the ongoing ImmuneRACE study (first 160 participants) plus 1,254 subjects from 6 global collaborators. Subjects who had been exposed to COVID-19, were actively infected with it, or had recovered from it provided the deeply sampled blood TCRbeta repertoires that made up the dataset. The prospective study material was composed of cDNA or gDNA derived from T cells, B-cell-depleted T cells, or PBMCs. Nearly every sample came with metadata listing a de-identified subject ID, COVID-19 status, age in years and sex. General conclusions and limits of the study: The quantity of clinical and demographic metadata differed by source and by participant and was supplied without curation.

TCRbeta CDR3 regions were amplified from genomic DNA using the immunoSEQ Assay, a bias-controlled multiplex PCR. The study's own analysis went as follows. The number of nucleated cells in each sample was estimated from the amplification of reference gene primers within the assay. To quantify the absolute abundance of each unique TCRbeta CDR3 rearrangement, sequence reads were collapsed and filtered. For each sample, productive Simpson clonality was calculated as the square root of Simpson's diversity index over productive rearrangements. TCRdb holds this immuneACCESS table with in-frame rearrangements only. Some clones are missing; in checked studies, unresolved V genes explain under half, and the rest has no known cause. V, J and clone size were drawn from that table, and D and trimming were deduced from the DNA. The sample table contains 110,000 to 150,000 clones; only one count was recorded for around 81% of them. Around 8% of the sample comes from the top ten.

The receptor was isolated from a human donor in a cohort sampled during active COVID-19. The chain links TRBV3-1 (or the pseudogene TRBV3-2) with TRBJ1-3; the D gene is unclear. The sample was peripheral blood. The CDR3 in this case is CASSFDGNSGNTIYF. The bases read TGTGCCAGCAGTTTCGACGGGAACTCTGGAAACACCATATATTTT.